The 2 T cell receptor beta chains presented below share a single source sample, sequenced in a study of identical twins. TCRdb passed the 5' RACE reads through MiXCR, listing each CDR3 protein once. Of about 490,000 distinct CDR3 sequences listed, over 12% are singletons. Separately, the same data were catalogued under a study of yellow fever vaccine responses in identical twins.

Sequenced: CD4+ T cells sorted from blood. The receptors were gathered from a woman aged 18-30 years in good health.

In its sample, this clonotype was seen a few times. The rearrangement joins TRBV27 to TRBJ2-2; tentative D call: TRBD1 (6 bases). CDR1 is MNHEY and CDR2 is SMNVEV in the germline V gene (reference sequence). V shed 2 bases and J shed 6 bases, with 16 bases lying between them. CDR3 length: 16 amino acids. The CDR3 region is CASSLRLQGNSGELFF. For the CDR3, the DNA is TGTGCCAGCAGTTTAAGGTTACAGGGCAATTCCGGGGAGCTGTTTTTT.

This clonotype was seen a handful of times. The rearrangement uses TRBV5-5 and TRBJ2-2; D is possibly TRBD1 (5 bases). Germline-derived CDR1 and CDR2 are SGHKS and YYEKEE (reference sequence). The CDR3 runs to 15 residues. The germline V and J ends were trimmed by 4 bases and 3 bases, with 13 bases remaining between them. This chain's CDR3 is CASSPQGRDTGELFF. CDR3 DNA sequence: TGTGCCAGCAGCCCGCAGGGAAGGGACACCGGGGAGCTGTTTTTT.